Below, 25 T cell receptor beta chains from the same sample are listed, as sequenced in a study of chemoradiotherapy in HPV16-positive cancers. Sequencing used immunoSEQ multiplex PCR; TCRdb keeps in-frame clones, though not all of them. The data show approximately 52,000 clones, with about 92% seen just once and roughly 3.5% held by the top ten. The material was blood, obtained from a patient who underwent chemoradiotherapy. The receptors originated from a human donor with HPV-associated anogenital cancer.

This clone came up once. The CDR3 DNA sequence: TGCAGCGTGAGGGGCGCAACTAATGAAAAACTGTTTTTT. This codes for CSVRGATNEKLFF. The chain joins TRBV29-1 to TRBJ1-4; possible D gene TRBD1, 5 bases. CDR1 is SQVTM, CDR2 ANQGSEA, per germline. Trimming removed 6 bases from V and 0 bases from J, with 8 bases in between. The CDR3 has 13 residues.

The rearrangement links TRBV21-1 to TRBJ1-1; whether TRBD1, the table's D call, matches the DNA was not checked. TRBV21-1 is classified as a pseudogene. The CDR3 has 13 amino acids. CDR3 sequence: CASSRTPNTEAFF. CDR3 in DNA: TGTGCCAGCAGCAGAACACCGAACACTGAAGCTTTCTTT.

The chain carries TRBV11-2 and TRBJ1-2; D gene ambiguous. CDR3 size: 14 residues. CDR1 and CDR2 from the germline V gene are SGHAT and FQNNGV. V lost 1 base and J 4 bases, leaving 10 bases between the germline ends. CDR3 sequence reads: CASSLGTDTYGYTF. As DNA, the CDR3 is TGTGCCAGCAGCTTAGGCACAGACACCTATGGCTACACCTTC.

V usage is TRBV5-1 and J usage is TRBJ1-1, with a tentative D call TRBD1 (5 bases). V lost 6 bases to trimming and J lost 1 base, with 10 bases between them. The CDR3 runs to 13 residues. Germline V CDR1 and CDR2: SGHRS, YFSETQ. The CDR3 is CASTQGQNTEAFF. The CDR3 DNA is TGCGCCAGCACCCAGGGCCAGAACACTGAAGCTTTCTTT.

The genes are TRBV5-1 and TRBJ2-3; TRBD2 agrees at 8 bases. There are 15 residues in the CDR3. Germline CDR1 SGHRS, CDR2 YFSETQ. Losses at the gene ends were 4 bases for V and 6 bases for J; bases not matched to a gene: 10. The CDR3: CASSPQAGAGDTQYF. As DNA, the CDR3 is TGCGCCAGCAGCCCCCAAGCGGGGGCGGGGGATACGCAGTATTTT.

The chain uses TRBV6-1 and TRBJ2-3; 7 bases map to TRBD2. The germline CDR1 and CDR2 sequences are MNHNS and SASEGT. Trimming at V came to 5 bases and at J to 7 bases, leaving 12 bases not matched to a gene. CDR3 length equals 15 residues. In nucleotides, the CDR3 is TGTGCCAGCAGTCCAATGGGGGGAGGGGAAAATACGCAGTATTTT. Translating it yields CASSPMGGGENTQYF.

The V and J genes are TRBV2 and TRBJ2-3; TRBD2 is a possible D gene (7 bases). Germline loops: CDR1 SNHLY, CDR2 FYNNEI. CDR3 size: 15 residues. V lost 6 bases and J lost 3, with 16 bases in between. The chain's CDR3 is CASSLGGRGTDTQYF. CDR3 nucleotides: TGTGCCAGCAGCCTGGGGGGGAGGGGGACAGATACGCAGTATTTT. Complete variable domain (other parts from reference TRBV2 and TRBJ2-3): EPEVTQTPSHQVTQMGQEVILRCVPISNHLYFYWYRQILGQKVEFLVSFYNNEISEKSEIFDDQFSVERPDGSNFTLKIRSTKLEDSAMYFCASSLGGRGTDTQYFGPGTRLTVL.

V usage is TRBV5-4 and J usage is TRBJ2-7, with a possible D match to TRBD1 (7 bases). CDR1 is SGHNT and CDR2 is YYREEE in the germline V gene (reference sequence). With 4 bases removed from V and 0 bases from J, the gap between germline ends came to 23 bases. This CDR3 contains 18 residues. The CDR3: CASSVGGTASISSYEQYF. The CDR3 DNA follows: TGTGCCAGCAGCGTAGGCGGGACAGCCAGTATAAGCTCCTACGAGCAGTACTTC.

The J gene is TRBJ2-2, the V gene TRBV2; D gene uncertain. Trimming pared 8 bases from V and 1 base from J, leaving 8 bases between. The CDR3 is 13 amino acids. CDR1 and CDR2 from the germline V gene are SNHLY and FYNNEI. CDR3 nucleotides: TGTGCCAGCCTCCCAAGGAACACCGGGGAGCTGTTTTTT. This codes for CASLPRNTGELFF. Filled out from reference TRBV2 and TRBJ2-2, the complete variable domain reads EPEVTQTPSHQVTQMGQEVILRCVPISNHLYFYWYRQILGQKVEFLVSFYNNEISEKSEIFDDQFSVERPDGSNFTLKIRSTKLEDSAMYFCASLPRNTGELFFGEGSRLTVL.

The J gene is TRBJ1-6, the V gene TRBV6-1; 8 bases are shared with TRBD1. Germline V lookup: CDR1 MNHNS, CDR2 SASEGT. After removal of 4 bases from V and 11 bases from J, the junction contained 13 bases not matched to a gene. The CDR3 is 16 amino acids. The CDR3 nucleotides are TGTGCCAGCAGTGCCCGGACAGGGTACCGTATCGCACCCCTCCACTTT. Protein: CASSARTGYRIAPLHF.

A remark on this clone: The sample holds other DNA sequences that translate to the same CDR3. The chain links TRBV5-1 to TRBJ1-4; D ambiguous. Germline CDR1 reads SGHRS; CDR2 reads YFSETQ. The CDR3 is 13 residues long. Trimming stripped 1 base from V and 4 bases from J, with 5 bases between. CDR3 amino acids: CASSLSGNEKLFF. DNA for the CDR3: TGCGCCAGCAGCTTGTCGGGTAATGAAAAACTGTTTTTT.

This clone appeared a single time. The rearrangement joins TRBV4-3 to TRBJ2-3; 10 bases are shared with TRBD2. The CDR3 is made up of 18 amino acids. The V gene end was trimmed by 0 bases and the J gene end by 5 bases; junction bases not matched to a gene: 11. Germline CDR1 and CDR2: LGHNA and YSLEER. The DNA for the CDR3 is TGCGCCAGCAGCCAAGATGCTACGAGCGGGGGGGCGGTAGATACGCAGTATTTT. This codes for CASSQDATSGGAVDTQYF.

The count of this clone is one. J is TRBJ2-3 and V is TRBV6-1, with 11 bases aligning to TRBD2. The germline CDR1 and CDR2 sequences are MNHNS and SASEGT. This CDR3 contains 19 residues. V lost 2 bases and J lost 1; bases outside the gene matches: 11. CDR3 sequence reads: CASSEILAASGGRTDTQYF. The CDR3 bases are TGTGCCAGCAGTGAAATCTTGGCGGCTAGCGGGGGGCGCACAGATACGCAGTATTTT.

The chain carries TRBV4-2 and TRBJ2-5; no firm D call. This CDR3 spans 15 amino acids. Germline-derived CDR1 and CDR2 are LGHNA and YNFKEQ. V was pared by 5 bases and J by 5 bases, with 18 bases between. CDR3 residues: CASSERPGPGETQYF. CDR3 sequence (DNA): TGTGCCAGCAGCGAAAGACCCGGGCCGGGTGAGACCCAGTACTTC.

V and J are TRBV5-5 and TRBJ2-5; D gene ambiguous. CDR3 length: 13 amino acids. Germline V gives CDR1 SGHKS, CDR2 YYEKEE (reference sequence). Trimming cost V 5 bases and J 5 bases, with 13 bases left between them. CDR3 nucleotides: TGTGCCAGCAGATTGACACCGTGGGAGACCCAGTACTTC. This translates into CASRLTPWETQYF.

V and J are TRBV4-1 and TRBJ1-6, with D perhaps matching TRBD1 (6 bases). CDR1 is MGHRA, CDR2 YSYEKL, per germline. The CDR3 runs 15 residues. With 0 bases removed from V and 7 bases from J, the gap between germline ends came to 10 bases. The chain's CDR3 is CASSQENRDNSPLHF. CDR3 nucleotides: TGCGCCAGCAGCCAAGAAAACAGGGACAATTCACCCCTCCACTTT.

V and J are TRBV19 and TRBJ2-3, with D maybe TRBD1 (6 bases). CDR3 length: 14 residues. Germline CDR1 reads LNHDA; CDR2 reads SQIVND (reference sequence). Trimming removed 4 bases from V and 4 bases from J, with 12 bases in between. CDR3 in DNA: TGTGCCAGTAGTACTCAGACAGGCTCAGATACGCAGTATTTT. Protein sequence: CASSTQTGSDTQYF.

This clone has a single count. Here the CDR3 reads CASSRTGLSHNEQFF. CDR3 bases: TGTGCCAGCAGCCGGACGGGACTATCTCACAATGAGCAGTTCTTC. The J gene is TRBJ2-1, the V gene TRBV11-1; 7 bases map to TRBD2. J was trimmed by 5 bases and V by 5 bases; bases with no gene match: 9. Germline CDR1 SGHAT, CDR2 FQDESV (reference sequence). The CDR3 spans 15 residues. Together with reference TRBV11-1 and TRBJ2-1, the CDR3 gives the full variable domain: EAEVAQSPRYKITEKSQAVAFWCDPISGHATLYWYRQILGQGPELLVQFQDESVVDDSQLPKDRFSAERLKGVDSTLKIQPAELGDSAMYLCASSRTGLSHNEQFFGPGTRLTVL.

This chain's CDR3 is CASSEAGTARGAFF. As DNA, the CDR3 is TGTGCCAGCAGTGAAGCTGGGACAGCGAGGGGAGCTTTCTTT. The chain couples TRBV6-1 to TRBJ1-1, with 7 bases fitting TRBD1. The J segment lost 10 bases and the V segment lost 0 bases, leaving 8 bases of the junction unmatched. Germline V CDR1 and CDR2: MNHNS, SASEGT. CDR3 size: 14 residues.

This clone was counted a single time. The chain has TRBV20-1 and TRBJ2-7, with 10 bases lining up with TRBD1. There are 11 residues in the CDR3. Per germline, CDR1 DFQATT and CDR2 SNEGSKA (reference sequence). CDR3 in amino acids: CRGTGAYEQYF. Here the CDR3 DNA reads TGCAGGGGGACAGGGGCATACGAGCAGTACTTC.

This clone has a handful of counts. At one end the junction does not follow the germline gene, possibly because of a read error. The chain combines TRBV7-7 with TRBJ2-5; TRBD1 matches at 8 bases. The CDR3 spans 14 residues. Germline V gene data show CDR1 as SSHAT and CDR2 as FNYEAQ (reference sequence). The CDR3 loop is CASSRRGREETQYF. As DNA, the CDR3 is TGTGCTAGCAGCCGCAGGGGGCGCGAAGAGACCCAGTACTTC.

CDR3 loop: CASGTLTSGGHNEQFF. The CDR3 DNA is TGTGCCAGCGGCACACTGACTAGCGGGGGGCATAATGAGCAGTTCTTC. The chain is built from TRBV7-9 and TRBJ2-1; 13 bases line up with TRBD2. Germline assignment: CDR1 SEHNR and CDR2 FQNEAQ (reference sequence). J was trimmed by 7 bases and V by 8 bases; bases with no gene match: 11. CDR3 length equals 16 residues.

This chain connects TRBV7-2 to TRBJ1-6; D is unresolved. The germline CDR1 and CDR2 sequences are SGHTA and FQGNSA. CDR3 length: 14 residues. V shed 5 bases and J shed 7 bases, with 12 bases lying between them. The CDR3 bases are TGTGCCAGCAGCCTCTCGGGCCTGAATTCACCCCTCCACTTT. It specifies CASSLSGLNSPLHF.

This rearrangement joins TRBV5-1 to TRBJ2-1, with 13 bases aligning to TRBD2. CDR3 length: 14 residues. The V gene end was trimmed by 4 bases and the J gene end by 7 bases; junction bases not matched to a gene: 2. Germline CDR1 SGHRS, CDR2 YFSETQ. The CDR3 DNA sequence: TGCGCCAGCAGCGGGACTAGCGGGGCGAATGAGCAGTTCTTC. Encoded protein: CASSGTSGANEQFF.

The chain carries TRBV5-8 and TRBJ2-7, with D perhaps matching TRBD1 (5 bases). V was shortened by 3 bases and J by 1 base, with 17 bases between the two germline ends. Germline V gene lookup returns CDR1 SGHTS and CDR2 YDEGEE. This CDR3 is 16 amino acids long. The CDR3 loop is CASSSEWGRGSYEQYF. The CDR3 region has the DNA TGTGCCAGCAGCTCGGAGTGGGGTAGGGGTTCCTACGAGCAGTACTTC.